Each of the 5 T cell receptor beta chains below was sequenced from the same sample in a study of cytomegalovirus exposure and HLA in healthy donors. The study ran its PCR with 60 Vbeta and 13 Jbeta primers. The protocol was immunoSEQ multiplex PCR, while the TCRdb copy is restricted to in-frame clones and leaves out a portion. This table holds some 150,000 clones, 74% found once. Sequencing was performed on PBMCs. Receptor source: a man aged 25 to 40 in good health and CMV-seronegative.

This rearrangement joins TRBV18 to TRBJ2-5; 14 nucleotides line up with TRBD2. Per germline, CDR1 KGHSH and CDR2 LQKENI. V lost 0 bases, J lost 5 bases, and 11 bases stayed unmatched. This CDR3 is built from 19 residues. Here the CDR3 reads CASSPPIVGLAGVVETQYF. CDR3 bases: TGTGCCAGCTCACCACCCATCGTGGGACTAGCGGGGGTCGTGGAGACCCAGTACTTC.

CDR3 sequence reads: CASSLAGSNQPQHF. CDR3 coding DNA: TGTGCCAGCAGCTTGGCCGGGAGCAATCAGCCCCAGCATTTT. V gene TRBV5-4 combines with J gene TRBJ1-5, with D unresolved. Germline V CDR1 and CDR2: SGHNT, YYREEE (reference sequence). CDR3 length equals 14 residues. Between the trimmed V and J ends, which lost 0 bases and 1 base, there was a span of 5 bases. Based on the CDR3 plus reference TRBV5-4 and TRBJ1-5, the full variable domain is ETGVTQSPTHLIKTRGQQVTLRCSSQSGHNTVSWYQQALGQGPQFIFQYYREEENGRGNFPPRFSGLQFPNYSSELNVNALELDDSALYLCASSLAGSNQPQHFGDGTRLSIL.

The DNA of the CDR3 is TGTGCCAGCAGCGTCTGGGACAGCCTGGGGACTGAAGCTTTCTTT. This codes for CASSVWDSLGTEAFF. V and J are TRBV9 and TRBJ1-1; 7 bases fit TRBD1. J gave up 5 bases and V 2 bases, and 9 bases lay outside the gene matches. The CDR3 consists of 15 residues. Germline assignment: CDR1 SGDLS and CDR2 YYNGEE.

The chain recombines TRBV5-4 with TRBJ2-3; D is perhaps TRBD1 (6 bases). The CDR3 sequence is 17 residues long. CDR1 and CDR2 from the germline V gene are SGHNT and YYREEE (reference sequence). V was pared by 4 bases and J by 1 base, with 19 bases between. In DNA form, the CDR3 reads TGTGCCAGCAGCCTAGGGGGTAGGGGAACTGGCACAGATACGCAGTATTTT. Its translation is CASSLGGRGTGTDTQYF.

This clone was seen a few times. This chain connects TRBV14 to TRBJ1-1, with 7 bases identical to TRBD1. The junction had 7 bases not matched to a gene; V was cut back by 4 bases and J by 5 bases. This CDR3 spans 14 amino acids. Germline V gene data show CDR1 as SGHDN and CDR2 as FVKESK. As DNA, the CDR3 is TGTGCCAGCAGCCTCAACAGGGGTAGGACTGAAGCTTTCTTT. It translates to CASSLNRGRTEAFF.